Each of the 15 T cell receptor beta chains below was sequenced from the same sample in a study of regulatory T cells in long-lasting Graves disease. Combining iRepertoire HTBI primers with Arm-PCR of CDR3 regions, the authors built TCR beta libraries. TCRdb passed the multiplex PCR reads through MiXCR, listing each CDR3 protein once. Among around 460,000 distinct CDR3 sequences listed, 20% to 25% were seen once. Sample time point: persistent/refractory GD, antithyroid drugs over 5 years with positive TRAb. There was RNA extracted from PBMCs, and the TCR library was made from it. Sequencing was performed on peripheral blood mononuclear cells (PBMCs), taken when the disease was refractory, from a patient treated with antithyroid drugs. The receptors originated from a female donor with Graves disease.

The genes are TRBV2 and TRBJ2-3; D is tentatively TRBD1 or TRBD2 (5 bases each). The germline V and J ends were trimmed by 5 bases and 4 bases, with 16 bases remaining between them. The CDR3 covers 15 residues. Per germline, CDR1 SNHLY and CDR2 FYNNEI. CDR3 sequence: CASSQRTIPPDTQYF. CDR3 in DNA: TGTGCCAGCAGTCAGCGGACAATTCCCCCAGATACGCAGTATTTT. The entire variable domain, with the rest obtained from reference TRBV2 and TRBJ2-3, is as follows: EPEVTQTPSHQVTQMGQEVILRCVPISNHLYFYWYRQILGQKVEFLVSFYNNEISEKSEIFDDQFSVERPDGSNFTLKIRSTKLEDSAMYFCASSQRTIPPDTQYFGPGTRLTVL.

The CDR3 DNA reads as TGTGCCAGCAGCCCCAGCACCGGACAGGGTCCCACTGAAGCTTTCTTT. Its translation is CASSPSTGQGPTEAFF. The rearrangement joins TRBV11-2 to TRBJ1-1; 8 nucleotides align to TRBD1. CDR3 size: 16 residues. Germline lookup yields CDR1 SGHAT and CDR2 FQNNGV. J lost 4 bases, V lost 5 bases, and 12 bases had no gene match.

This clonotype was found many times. The CDR3 protein is CASSLSAYYGYTF. The CDR3 DNA sequence: TGTGCCAGCAGCCTCTCGGCCTACTATGGCTACACCTTC. The V gene is TRBV11-2, the J gene TRBJ1-2, with D uncertain. The CDR3 covers 13 residues. Trimming took off 5 bases at V and 3 bases at J, with 10 bases between the two ends. Germline loops: CDR1 SGHAT, CDR2 FQNNGV.

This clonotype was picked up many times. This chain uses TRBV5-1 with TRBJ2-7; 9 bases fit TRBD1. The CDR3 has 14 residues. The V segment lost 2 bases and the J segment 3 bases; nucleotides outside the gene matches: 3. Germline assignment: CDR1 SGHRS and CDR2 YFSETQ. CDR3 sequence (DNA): TGCGCCAGCAGCTTCGGACAGGGGCTCTACGAGCAGTACTTC. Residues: CASSFGQGLYEQYF.

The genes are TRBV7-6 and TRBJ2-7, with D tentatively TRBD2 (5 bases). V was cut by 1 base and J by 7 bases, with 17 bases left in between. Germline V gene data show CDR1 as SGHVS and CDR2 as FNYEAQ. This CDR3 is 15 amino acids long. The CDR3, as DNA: TGTGCCAGCAGCTTAGTCCCGGGATCCCCAAGGGAGCAGTACTTC. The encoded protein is CASSLVPGSPREQYF.

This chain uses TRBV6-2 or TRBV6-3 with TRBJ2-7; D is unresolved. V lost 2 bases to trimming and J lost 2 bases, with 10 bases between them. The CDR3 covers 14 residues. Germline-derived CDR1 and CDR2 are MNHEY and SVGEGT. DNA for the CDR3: TGTGCCAGCAGTTACGGCGTCGGAGCCTACGAGCAGTACTTC. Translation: CASSYGVGAYEQYF.

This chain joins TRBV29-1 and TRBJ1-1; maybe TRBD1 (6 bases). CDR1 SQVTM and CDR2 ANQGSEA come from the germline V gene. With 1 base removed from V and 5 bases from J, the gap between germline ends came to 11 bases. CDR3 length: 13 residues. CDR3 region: CSVEGLGGTEAFF. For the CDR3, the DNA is TGCAGCGTTGAAGGTCTAGGGGGGACTGAAGCTTTCTTT.

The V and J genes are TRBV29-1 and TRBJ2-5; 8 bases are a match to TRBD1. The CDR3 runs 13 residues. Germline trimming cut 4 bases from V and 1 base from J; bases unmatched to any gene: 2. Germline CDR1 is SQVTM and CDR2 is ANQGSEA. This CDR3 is CSVVDRVQETQYF. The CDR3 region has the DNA TGCAGCGTTGTGGACAGGGTCCAAGAGACCCAGTACTTC.

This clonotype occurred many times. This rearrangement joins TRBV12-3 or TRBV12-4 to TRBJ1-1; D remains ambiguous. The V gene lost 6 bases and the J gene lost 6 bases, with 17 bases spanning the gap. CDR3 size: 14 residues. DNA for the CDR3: TGTGCCAGCAGCCCACGGGCGGCGAGGGCTGAAGCTTTCTTT. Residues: CASSPRAARAEAFF.

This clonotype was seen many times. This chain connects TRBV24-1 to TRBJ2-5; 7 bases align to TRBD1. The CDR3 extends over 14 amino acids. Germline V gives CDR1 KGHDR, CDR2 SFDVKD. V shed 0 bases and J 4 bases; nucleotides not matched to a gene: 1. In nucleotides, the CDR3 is TGTGCCACCAGTGATTTGGACAGGGTAGAGACCCAGTACTTC. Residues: CATSDLDRVETQYF.

The CDR3 is CSARTSGRNEQYF. As DNA, the CDR3 is TGCAGTGCCAGGACTAGCGGGAGGAACGAGCAGTACTTC. The rearrangement links TRBV20-1 to TRBJ2-7, with 14 nucleotides matching TRBD2. V shed 6 bases and J 5 bases; nucleotides not matched to a gene: 3. This CDR3 comprises 13 residues. Per germline, CDR1 DFQATT and CDR2 SNEGSKA (reference sequence).

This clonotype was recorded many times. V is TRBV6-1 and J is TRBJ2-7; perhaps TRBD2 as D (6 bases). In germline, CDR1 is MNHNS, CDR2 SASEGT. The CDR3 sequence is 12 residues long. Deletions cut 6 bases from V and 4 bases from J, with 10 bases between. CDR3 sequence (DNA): TGTGCCAGCAGGGAGCGGGTGTACGAGCAGTACTTC. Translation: CASRERVYEQYF.

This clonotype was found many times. The CDR3 sequence is CSARVPGTSGRMGETQYF. The CDR3 DNA follows: TGCAGTGCTAGAGTACCCGGGACTAGCGGGAGAATGGGAGAGACCCAGTACTTC. The V gene is TRBV20-1, the J gene TRBJ2-5; TRBD2 matches at 14 bases. Trimming took 1 base from V and 4 from J; bases not matched to a gene: 11. The CDR3 covers 18 residues. The V gene's germline CDR1 is DFQATT and CDR2 SNEGSKA (reference sequence).

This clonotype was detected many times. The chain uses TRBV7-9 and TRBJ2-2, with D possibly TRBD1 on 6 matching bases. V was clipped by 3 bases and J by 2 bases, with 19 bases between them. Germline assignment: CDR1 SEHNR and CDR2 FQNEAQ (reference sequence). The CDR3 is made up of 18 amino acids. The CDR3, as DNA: TGTGCCAGCAGCTTCGGGCTCACAGGACAGCTAAACACCGGGGAGCTGTTTTTT. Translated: CASSFGLTGQLNTGELFF.

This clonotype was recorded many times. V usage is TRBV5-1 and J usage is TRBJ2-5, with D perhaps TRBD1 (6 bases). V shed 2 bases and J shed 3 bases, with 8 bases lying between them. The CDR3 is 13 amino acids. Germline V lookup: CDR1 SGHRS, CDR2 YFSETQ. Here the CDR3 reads CASSFEGEETQYF. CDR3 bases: TGCGCCAGCAGCTTTGAGGGGGAAGAGACCCAGTACTTC.